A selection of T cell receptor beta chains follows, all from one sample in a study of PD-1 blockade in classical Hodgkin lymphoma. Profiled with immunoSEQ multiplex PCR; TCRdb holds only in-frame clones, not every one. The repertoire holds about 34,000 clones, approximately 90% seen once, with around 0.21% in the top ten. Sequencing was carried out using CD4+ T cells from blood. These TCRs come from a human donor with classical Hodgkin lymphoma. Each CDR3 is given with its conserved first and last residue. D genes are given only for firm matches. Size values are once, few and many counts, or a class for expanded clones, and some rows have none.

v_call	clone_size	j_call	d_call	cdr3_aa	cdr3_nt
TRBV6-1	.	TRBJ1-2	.	CASSQEAVYGYTF	TGTGCCAGCAGTCAAGAGGCGGTCTATGGCTACACCTTC
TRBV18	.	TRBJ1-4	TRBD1	CASSLRDSHRFF	TGTGCCAGCTCATTACGGGACAGCCACCGGTTTTTT
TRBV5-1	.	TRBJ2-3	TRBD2	CASSSGTSGGTQYF	TGCGCCAGCAGCTCTGGGACTAGCGGTGGTACGCAGTATTTT
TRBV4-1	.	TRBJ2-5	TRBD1	CASSPGTDQETQYF	TGCGCCAGCAGCCCCGGGACAGACCAAGAGACCCAGTACTTC
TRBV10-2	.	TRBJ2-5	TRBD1	CASSVTGTMRETQYF	TGCGCCAGCAGTGTGACAGGGACAATGCGAGAGACCCAGTACTTC
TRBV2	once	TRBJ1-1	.	CASSERLGKNTEAFF	TGTGCCAGCAGTGAACGCCTGGGAAAGAACACTGAAGCTTTCTTT
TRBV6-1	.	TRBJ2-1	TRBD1	CASSELTGSYNEQFF	TGTGCCAGCAGTGAGTTGACAGGGTCCTACAATGAGCAGTTCTTC
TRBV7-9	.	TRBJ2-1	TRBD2	CASSPATSGRREQFF	TGTGCCAGCAGCCCGGCGACTAGCGGGAGACGTGAGCAGTTCTTC
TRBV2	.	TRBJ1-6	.	CASSPVGGRRYSPLHF	TGTGCCAGCAGCCCGGTGGGAGGTCGGCGTTATTCACCCCTCCACTTT
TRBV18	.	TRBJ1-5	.	CASSPETGPNQPQHF	TGTGCCAGCTCACCCGAGACAGGACCTAATCAGCCCCAGCATTTT
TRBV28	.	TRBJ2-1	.	CASSSRLTAYNEQFF	TGTGCCAGCAGTTCCCGTTTGACGGCGTACAATGAGCAGTTCTTC
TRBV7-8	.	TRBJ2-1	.	CASSLVVEVTYNEQFF	TGTGCCAGCAGCTTAGTGGTAGAGGTTACCTACAATGAGCAGTTCTTC
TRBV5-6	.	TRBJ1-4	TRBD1	CASSVTGAPNEKLFF	TGTGCCAGCAGCGTAACAGGGGCCCCTAATGAAAAACTGTTTTTT
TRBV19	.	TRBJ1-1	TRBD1	CASSGIGTVNTEAFF	TGTGCCAGTAGTGGAATCGGGACAGTCAACACTGAAGCTTTCTTT
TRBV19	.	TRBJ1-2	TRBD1	CASTFRDRGLNGYTF	TGTGCCAGTACCTTTCGGGACAGGGGGCTAAATGGCTACACCTTC
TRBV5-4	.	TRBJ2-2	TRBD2	CASSMGGTGELFF	TGTGCCAGCAGCATGGGGGGGACCGGGGAGCTGTTTTTT
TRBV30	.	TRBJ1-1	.	CAWSVTMNTEAFF	TGTGCCTGGAGTGTAACAATGAACACTGAAGCTTTCTTT
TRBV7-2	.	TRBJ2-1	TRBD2	CASSSISAGAGNEQFF	TGTGCCAGCAGCTCGATATCAGCGGGAGCGGGGAATGAGCAGTTCTTC
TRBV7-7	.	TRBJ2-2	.	CASSPPRAGTGELFF	TGTGCCAGCAGCCCTCCCAGGGCGGGCACCGGGGAGCTGTTTTTT
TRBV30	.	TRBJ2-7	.	CAWSVGNRNEQYF	TGTGCCTGGAGTGTGGGGAACCGAAACGAGCAGTACTTC
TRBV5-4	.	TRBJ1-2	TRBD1	CASSSTGKYGYTF	TGTGCCAGCAGTTCGACAGGGAAGTATGGCTACACCTTC
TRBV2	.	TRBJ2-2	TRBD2	CASLLREGGTGELFF	TGTGCCAGCCTATTGCGGGAGGGGGGTACCGGGGAGCTGTTTTTT
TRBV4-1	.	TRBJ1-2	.	CASSPRERGIYGYTF	TGCGCCAGCAGCCCCCGTGAGAGGGGGATCTATGGCTACACCTTC
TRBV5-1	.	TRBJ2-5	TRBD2	CASSSTSGDRRTQYF	TGCGCCAGCAGCTCGACTAGCGGGGATCGGAGGACCCAGTACTTC
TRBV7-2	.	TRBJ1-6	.	CASSPPGSSSPLHF	TGTGCCAGCAGTCCACCGGGGTCGAGTTCACCCCTCCACTTT
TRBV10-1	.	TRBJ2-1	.	CASSTQAGPYNEQFF	TGCGCCAGCAGCACACAGGCCGGCCCCTACAATGAGCAGTTCTTC
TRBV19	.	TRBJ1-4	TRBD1	CASSTGQYNEKLFF	TGTGCCAGTAGTACGGGACAGTATAATGAAAAACTGTTTTTT
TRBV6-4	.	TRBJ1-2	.	CASSERSFGGMQGYTF	TGTGCCAGCAGTGAGAGGTCCTTTGGGGGAATGCAGGGCTACACCTTC
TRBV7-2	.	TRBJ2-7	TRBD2	CASSLGGSIGEQYF	TGTGCCAGCAGCTTAGGCGGGAGCATTGGCGAGCAGTACTTC